These T cell receptor beta chains were read from a single sample in a study of HIV-infected patients and healthy controls. TCRdb re-called the 5' RACE reads through MiXCR, storing one row per CDR3 protein. The profile shows 18,000 or so distinct CDR3 sequences, 8.5% to 9.5% of them singletons. The sequenced sample was blood. The source is an adult in good health. CDR3s leave out the opening cysteine and the closing phenylalanine or tryptophan.

TRBJ2-7	13	TRBV7-2	ASSLDNLHSYEQY
TRBJ2-3	11	TRBV28	ASSLDGTDTQY
TRBJ2-1	14	TRBV3-1	ASSQVLSGTNNEQF
TRBJ2-2	8	TRBV29-1	SVDTGELF
TRBJ1-5	10	TRBV19	ASRLSNQPQH
TRBJ2-1	13	TRBV24-1	ATSLTGQGYNEQF
TRBJ2-1	10	TRBV12-3/TRBV12-4	ASSSRLPEQF
TRBJ2-7	16	TRBV7-2	ASSATRGLAGSRYEQY
TRBJ2-5	12	TRBV5-4	ASSLGDRVETQY
TRBJ2-5	14	TRBV2	ASASGLAGPAETQY
TRBJ2-7	12	TRBV28	ASSPPRDRGSVD
TRBJ2-5	12	TRBV12-3/TRBV12-4	ASSLRGPTETQY
TRBJ2-5	12	TRBV29-1	SGKSGMGQETQY
TRBJ1-1	13	TRBV5-1	ASSLRDSYNTEAF
TRBJ2-3	10	TRBV19	ASGTSGGSKY
TRBJ2-4	14	TRBV7-9	ASSSQGPLDKNIQY
TRBJ2-7	13	TRBV7-2	ASRTSFGGSYEQY
TRBJ2-5	13	TRBV5-4	ASSLDGGRKETQY
TRBJ1-3	12	TRBV7-9	ASSLRRSGNTIY
TRBJ2-7	11	TRBV19	ASSPALAYEQY
TRBJ2-1	13	TRBV12-3/TRBV12-4	ASSFVAPGYNEQF
TRBJ1-1	11	TRBV28	ASSLSKGGEAF
TRBJ2-7	12	TRBV5-1	ASSLAGQFYEQY
TRBJ2-1	13	TRBV20-1	SAPTGTSGYNEQF
TRBJ2-3	14	TRBV27	ASSPLGLEYSDTQY
TRBJ2-7	10	TRBV10-3	ATSAGTYEQY
TRBJ2-5	13	TRBV19	ASSNRERTVETQY
TRBJ2-7	12	TRBV20-1	SARGTSGKYEQY
TRBJ2-3	8	TRBV10-3	AIGTDTQY
TRBJ2-2	12	TRBV20-1	SAIDPGTPGELF
TRBJ2-3	13	TRBV27	ASSLRRDGTDTQY
TRBJ2-3	15	TRBV30	AWSVQRTSLITDTQY
TRBJ2-1	15	TRBV24-1	ATSDSELGVREDEQF
TRBJ2-5	13	TRBV19	ASSSTSGWLETQY
TRBJ2-1	12	TRBV6-5	ASGLAGVYNEQF
TRBJ2-1	11	TRBV7-9	ASSLGPYNEQF
TRBJ2-7	12	TRBV20-1	SARGQANLYEQY
TRBJ2-1	14	TRBV27	ASSLEQGGSYNEQF
TRBJ2-7	14	TRBV6-2/TRBV6-3	ASTTDTPRSSYEQY
TRBJ2-1	13	TRBV19	ASSSWGGRYNEQF
TRBJ1-2	12	TRBV5-1	ASSLMGDNYGYT
TRBJ2-1	13	TRBV20-1	SAREVGISAHEQF
TRBJ2-1	12	TRBV5-1	ASSRGAGYNEQF
TRBJ1-1	13	TRBV5-1	ASQGRGAENTEAF